The source of this TCR beta chain is a study of graft-versus-host responses after intestinal transplantation. Study at large: Recipients obtained multivisceral, liver-intestinal, or isolated intestinal transplants. Anti-thymocyte globulin was used for induction in all recipients, who then took tacrolimus and steroids for approximately 3 years. Study results and caveats: Analysis identified GvH clones in recipient marrow, with some appearing first in ileum or blood. Graft-donor T cell macrochimerism coincided with high graft-versus-host to host-versus-graft clonal ratios in allografts.

Profiled with immunoSEQ multiplex PCR; TCRdb holds only in-frame clones, not every one. The sample holds fewer than 100,000 clones, about 82% seen once. This CDR3 is built from 13 residues. Trimming left V 1 base short and J 1 base short, with 5 bases between. Per the germline V gene, CDR1 is LNHNV and CDR2 is YYDKDF (reference sequence). A word on this clone: Its antigen is as yet unknown.

V usage is TRBV15 and J usage is TRBJ2-7; no firm D call. The TCR was taken from a human patient who received an intestinal transplant, so some T cells may come from the graft donor. The source material was PBMCs, sampled 255 days after intestinal transplant. The CDR3 sequence: CATSRGISYEQYF. As DNA, the CDR3 is TGTGCCACCAGCAGAGGTATTTCCTACGAGCAGTACTTC.